This T cell receptor beta chain was captured in a study of cytomegalovirus exposure and HLA in healthy donors. Trimming took 6 bases from V and 2 from J, leaving 11 bases between them. Germline CDR1 SNHLY, CDR2 FYNNEI. The CDR3 has 13 residues. With regard to this clone: Its antigen is currently unknown.

Notes on the study in general: Sequence variants that were highly shared formed a cluster that was likely a sequencing artifact.

The study ran its PCR with 60 Vbeta and 13 Jbeta primers. This table comes from immunoSEQ multiplex PCR, and its TCRdb copy is limited to in-frame clones, with some not included. The table has around 170,000 clones, around 68% seen once; the top ten hold approximately 1.5%. The receptor comes from a girl aged 10 to 17 in good health and CMV-seronegative. Sequencing was performed on PBMCs. This sequence joins TRBV2 and TRBJ2-7; D may be TRBD2 (7 bases). For the CDR3, the DNA is TGTGCCAGCAGAGGGGGGGCGACCTACGAGCAGTACTTC. Translating gives CASRGGATYEQYF.